This TCR beta chain was sequenced in a study of CD8 T cells in ankylosing spondylitis. Findings and caveats of the study: Clones linked to disease, bearing a CD8+ phenotype, were relatively rare in peripheral blood. Significant enrichment of disease-linked clones was reported in matched ankylosing spondylitis synovial fluid.

Each TCR beta library was made by quantitative 5'-RACE that incorporated molecular barcodes. Each CDR3 protein gets one entry after TCRdb re-called the 5' RACE reads with MiXCR. The sample holds 300,000 to 350,000 distinct CDR3 sequences, less than 25% seen once. This CDR3 spans 13 amino acids. The V and J ends lost 5 bases and 4 bases, in that order; junction bases with no gene match: 5. Germline values: CDR1 DFQATT, CDR2 SNEGSKA (reference sequence). On this clonotype itself: What it binds is not known.

This sequence originates from a female donor with ankylosing spondylitis or in good health (not recorded which). Source material: blood, either unsorted or a sorted T cell fraction (not recorded which). V usage is TRBV20-1 and J usage is TRBJ2-5, with TRBD2 matching over 9 bases. CDR3 loop: CSAPSGIGETQYF. The CDR3 DNA reads as TGCAGTGCTCCTAGCGGGATAGGAGAGACCCAGTACTTC.